This is a list of T cell receptor beta chains from one sample in a study of T cells after yellow fever vaccination. TCRdb ran MiXCR on the 5' RACE reads and lists one entry per CDR3 protein. The sample shows approximately 120,000 distinct CDR3 sequences, more than 6% of them seen only once. Here the sequenced sample was CD4+ T cells sorted from PBMCs, taken less than 11 days after the first yellow fever vaccination. These receptors all come from a man in his late teens or twenties who received the YFV17D yellow fever vaccine. Each CDR3 is given with its conserved first and last residue. Each record gives: J gene, D gene, CDR3 length, clone size, V gene, CDR3 DNA, CDR3 protein. The D gene is left open where the match is weak. Size tells how often a clone was seen (once, few, many) or the class of an expanded clone, and some rows leave it out.

J gene: TRBJ1-2
D gene: TRBD1
CDR3 length: 14
clone size: few
V gene: TRBV28
CDR3 DNA: TGTGCCAGCAGTTGGACAGGATTTAACTATGGCTACACCTTC
CDR3 protein: CASSWTGFNYGYTF

J gene: TRBJ2-2
D gene: -
CDR3 length: 13
clone size: many
V gene: TRBV5-1
CDR3 DNA: TGCGCCAGCAGCCGAATAACTACCGGGGAGCTGTTTTTT
CDR3 protein: CASSRITTGELFF

J gene: TRBJ2-3
D gene: -
CDR3 length: 15
clone size: many
V gene: TRBV7-9
CDR3 DNA: TGTGCCAGCCGGCTAGGGGCTACAGGTAGAGATACGCAGTATTTT
CDR3 protein: CASRLGATGRDTQYF

J gene: TRBJ1-2
D gene: -
CDR3 length: 14
clone size: many
V gene: TRBV4-1
CDR3 DNA: TGCGCCAGCAGCCCCGAACGGGGTTTCTATGGCTACACCTTC
CDR3 protein: CASSPERGFYGYTF

J gene: TRBJ1-1
D gene: -
CDR3 length: 12
clone size: -
V gene: TRBV3-1
CDR3 DNA: TGTGCCAGCAGCCAAGCCTGGACGGAAGCTTTCTTT
CDR3 protein: CASSQAWTEAFF

J gene: TRBJ2-1
D gene: -
CDR3 length: 11
clone size: many
V gene: TRBV16
CDR3 DNA: TGTGCCAGCAGCCAATTTCAGCAGCAGTTCTTC
CDR3 protein: CASSQFQQQFF

J gene: TRBJ2-6
D gene: -
CDR3 length: 15
clone size: many
V gene: TRBV4-2
CDR3 DNA: TGTGCCAGCAGCCAAGATTCGTCTGGGGCCAACGTCCTGACTTTC
CDR3 protein: CASSQDSSGANVLTF

J gene: TRBJ2-3
D gene: -
CDR3 length: 15
clone size: many
V gene: TRBV7-9
CDR3 DNA: TGTGCCAGCATCCCTGATCGGGCCCTCACAGATACGCAGTATTTT
CDR3 protein: CASIPDRALTDTQYF

J gene: TRBJ2-3
D gene: -
CDR3 length: 14
clone size: many
V gene: TRBV25-1
CDR3 DNA: TGTGCCAGCAGTCCGGGACTCCGAACAGATACGCAGTATTTT
CDR3 protein: CASSPGLRTDTQYF

J gene: TRBJ2-1
D gene: TRBD2
CDR3 length: 15
clone size: many
V gene: TRBV7-3
CDR3 DNA: TGTGCCAGCAGCTCGGGAGGGGGGGCGTTCAATGAGCAGTTCTTC
CDR3 protein: CASSSGGGAFNEQFF

J gene: TRBJ2-7
D gene: -
CDR3 length: 14
clone size: many
V gene: TRBV7-2
CDR3 DNA: TGTGCCAGCAGCTCGCCCGCTCTAGGATACGAGCAGTACTTC
CDR3 protein: CASSSPALGYEQYF

J gene: TRBJ1-1
D gene: -
CDR3 length: 14
clone size: many
V gene: TRBV9
CDR3 DNA: TGTGCCAGCAGCCCGCGACCGGACAACACTGAAGCTTTCTTT
CDR3 protein: CASSPRPDNTEAFF

J gene: TRBJ2-2
D gene: -
CDR3 length: 15
clone size: many
V gene: TRBV5-1
CDR3 DNA: TGCGCCAGCAGCTTGGGCCTGGTGGGGACCGGGGAGCTGTTTTTT
CDR3 protein: CASSLGLVGTGELFF

J gene: TRBJ1-5
D gene: -
CDR3 length: 15
clone size: many
V gene: TRBV6-2/TRBV6-3
CDR3 DNA: TGTGCCAGCAGTAGCCCCACAGGGATGAATCAGCCCCAGCATTTT
CDR3 protein: CASSSPTGMNQPQHF

J gene: TRBJ2-3
D gene: -
CDR3 length: 14
clone size: many
V gene: TRBV5-1
CDR3 DNA: TGCGCCAGCAGCTTGGAGGGATTAACAGATACGCAGTATTTT
CDR3 protein: CASSLEGLTDTQYF

J gene: TRBJ2-3
D gene: -
CDR3 length: 18
clone size: many
V gene: TRBV11-2
CDR3 DNA: TGTGCCAGCAGCTTAAACCCCACCATCCAATTTAGCACAGATACGCAGTATTTT
CDR3 protein: CASSLNPTIQFSTDTQYF

J gene: TRBJ1-2
D gene: -
CDR3 length: 15
clone size: many
V gene: TRBV7-2
CDR3 DNA: TGTGCCAGCAGCTTGTCACGGGAAGATGGACATGGCTACACCTTC
CDR3 protein: CASSLSREDGHGYTF

J gene: TRBJ2-2
D gene: TRBD1
CDR3 length: 16
clone size: few
V gene: TRBV28
CDR3 DNA: TGTGCCAGCAGTCCAATCGGGACAGGGGGAGCCGGGGAGCTGTTTTTT
CDR3 protein: CASSPIGTGGAGELFF

J gene: TRBJ2-1
D gene: -
CDR3 length: 12
clone size: few
V gene: TRBV7-2
CDR3 DNA: TGTGCCAGCAGCCAGTCGGGTTATGAGCAGTTCTTC
CDR3 protein: CASSQSGYEQFF

J gene: TRBJ2-1
D gene: TRBD2
CDR3 length: 17
clone size: few
V gene: TRBV7-9
CDR3 DNA: TGTGCCAGCAGCGCCAACCGACTAGCGGGGGGGAGAGATGAGCAGTTCTTC
CDR3 protein: CASSANRLAGGRDEQFF

J gene: TRBJ2-7
D gene: -
CDR3 length: 13
clone size: few
V gene: TRBV19
CDR3 DNA: TGTGCCAGTAGTTTCGACACGGACTACGAGCAGTACTTC
CDR3 protein: CASSFDTDYEQYF

J gene: TRBJ2-3
D gene: -
CDR3 length: 15
clone size: many
V gene: TRBV7-8
CDR3 DNA: TGTGCCAGCAGGAACGGGACTTTTGTCACAGATACGCAGTATTTT
CDR3 protein: CASRNGTFVTDTQYF

J gene: TRBJ2-3
D gene: -
CDR3 length: 17
clone size: many
V gene: TRBV4-2
CDR3 DNA: TGTGCCAGCAGCCAAGATTTGGTAACAGGGAGCACAGATACGCAGTATTTT
CDR3 protein: CASSQDLVTGSTDTQYF

J gene: TRBJ2-1
D gene: -
CDR3 length: 13
clone size: many
V gene: TRBV4-1
CDR3 DNA: TGCGCCAGCAGCTATCTGGGGAACAATGAGCAGTTCTTC
CDR3 protein: CASSYLGNNEQFF

J gene: TRBJ1-1
D gene: -
CDR3 length: 14
clone size: many
V gene: TRBV5-1
CDR3 DNA: TGCGCCAGCAGCTTACCCGAGGGCAATGCTGAAGCTTTCTTT
CDR3 protein: CASSLPEGNAEAFF